These 17 T cell receptor beta chains originate from one sample sequenced in a study of cytomegalovirus exposure and HLA in healthy donors. This PCR relied on a set of 60 Vbeta primers and 13 Jbeta primers. Repertoires were generated with immunoSEQ multiplex PCR, while TCRdb's copy carries only in-frame clones and drops some. The table records under 250,000 clones, about 85% of them present only once. The specimen was PBMCs. These receptors all come from a girl aged 2-15 years in good health and CMV-seronegative.

This clone came up once. The rearrangement links TRBV27 to TRBJ1-1, with 7 nucleotides matching TRBD1. The CDR3 is 14 amino acids. V trimming: 2 bases; J trimming: 7 bases; junction bases outside the gene matches: 7. The germline V gene encodes CDR1 MNHEY and CDR2 SMNVEV (reference sequence). CDR3 loop: CASSLKGGPHEAFF. CDR3 coding DNA: TGTGCCAGCAGTTTAAAAGGGGGCCCTCATGAAGCTTTCTTT.

V usage is TRBV14 and J usage is TRBJ1-3; tentatively, D is TRBD1 (5 bases). The length of the CDR3 is 15 residues. Germline V gene data show CDR1 as SGHDN and CDR2 as FVKESK. Trimming cost V 1 base and J 2 bases, with 9 bases left between them. CDR3: CASSQGRGAGNTIYF. CDR3 DNA sequence: TGTGCCAGCAGCCAAGGGCGGGGGGCTGGAAACACCATATATTTT.

The chain employs TRBV4-1 and TRBJ2-1, with a tentative D call TRBD2 (6 bases). V lost 0 bases and J 0 bases, leaving 9 bases between the germline ends. In germline, CDR1 is MGHRA, CDR2 YSYEKL. The CDR3 consists of 16 residues. The DNA of the CDR3 is TGCGCCAGCAGCCAAGATAGCGGACACTCCTACAATGAGCAGTTCTTC. Amino acids: CASSQDSGHSYNEQFF.

V is TRBV2 and J is TRBJ2-4; 16 positions match TRBD2. V was clipped by 6 bases and J by 9 bases; unmatched bases: 14. The CDR3 totals 18 residues. Per the germline V gene, CDR1 is SNHLY and CDR2 is FYNNEI. CDR3 loop: CASRDGTSGRARVGIQYF. CDR3 nucleotide sequence: TGTGCCAGCAGAGACGGGACTAGCGGGAGGGCGAGGGTTGGCATTCAGTACTTC.

This rearrangement joins TRBV6-5 to TRBJ1-2; D is unresolved. Trimming pared 11 bases from V and 7 bases from J, leaving 20 bases between. Germline V gene data show CDR1 as MNHEY and CDR2 as SVGAGI. The CDR3 extends over 13 amino acids. The CDR3: CASYPGVGSGYTF. The CDR3 nucleotides are TGTGCCTCTTACCCCGGGGTTGGAAGTGGCTACACCTTC.

This clone was counted between two and nine times. Its ends do not fully match the called genes, so a read error is possible. The gene calls are TRBV7-9 and TRBJ1-1; D call uncertain. This CDR3 is 15 amino acids long. Germline-derived CDR1 and CDR2 are SEHNR and FQNEAQ (reference sequence). The CDR3 DNA sequence: TGTTCCAGCAGCTTAAGGCCCGGGATCACCACTGAAGCTTTCTTT. Protein: CSSSLRPGITTEAFF.

This chain uses TRBV6-5 with TRBJ2-7; 7 bases align to TRBD2. The CDR3 is made up of 14 amino acids. With 5 bases clipped from V and 3 bases from J, the junction kept 7 bases outside the gene matches. From germline, CDR1 is MNHEY and CDR2 SVGAGI. In DNA, the CDR3 is TGTGCCAGCAGTCCCTCGACTAGCCTCTACGAGCAGTACTTC. It yields the protein CASSPSTSLYEQYF.

This chain links TRBV9 with TRBJ1-6; D is possibly TRBD1 (5 bases). The V gene lost 3 bases and the J gene lost 7 bases, with 17 bases spanning the gap. Germline CDR1 reads SGDLS; CDR2 reads YYNGEE. The CDR3 sequence is 16 residues long. The CDR3 reads CASSAAGGGRNSPLHF. The CDR3 nucleotides read TGTGCCAGCAGCGCAGCGGGGGGTGGTAGGAATTCACCCCTCCACTTT.

In this sample, this clone turned up a few times. The chain joins TRBV5-1 to TRBJ1-2; possibly TRBD1 for D (5 bases). There are 12 residues in the CDR3. Trimming took 2 bases from V and 8 from J, leaving 10 bases between them. CDR1 is SGHRS and CDR2 is YFSETQ in the germline V gene. The CDR3 here is CASSFGAGGYTF. CDR3 nucleotide sequence: TGCGCCAGCAGCTTCGGAGCAGGGGGCTACACCTTC.

As DNA, the CDR3 is TGTGCCAGCAGCCCAGGTCCGGGGGGCGGGGATACGCAGTATTTT. Translated: CASSPGPGGGDTQYF. The chain employs TRBV7-9 and TRBJ2-3, with a weak D call TRBD2 (7 bases). Germline CDR1 reads SEHNR; CDR2 reads FQNEAQ (reference sequence). Between the trimmed V and J ends, which lost 5 bases and 6 bases, there was a span of 18 bases. The CDR3 spans 15 residues.

This clone was observed a handful of times. An end of the junction does not agree with germline; a read error may underlie this. Additional DNA sequences in this sample encode the identical CDR3. V usage is TRBV5-4 and J usage is TRBJ1-4; 7 bases align to TRBD1. Germline lookup yields CDR1 SGHNT and CDR2 YYREEE (reference sequence). This CDR3 is 15 amino acids long. CDR3 protein: CASSQNRGQNEKLFF. The CDR3 region has the DNA TGCGCCAGCAGCCAGAACAGGGGTCAAAATGAAAAACTGTTTTTT.

The rearrangement links TRBV5-1 to TRBJ1-1, with 7 bases lining up with TRBD1. Germline assignment: CDR1 SGHRS and CDR2 YFSETQ. The CDR3 extends over 15 amino acids. The trim removed 3 bases at V and 1 base at J, leaving 6 bases unmatched. The CDR3 DNA reads as TGCGCCAGCAGCTCCCAGGGGGGAACGAACACTGAAGCTTTCTTT. Its translation is CASSSQGGTNTEAFF.

This chain uses TRBV9 with TRBJ2-3; D is perhaps TRBD2 (5 bases). Trimming shortened V by 0 bases and J by 6 bases, and 11 bases separated the two germline ends. The germline V gene has CDR1 SGDLS and CDR2 YYNGEE. There are 14 residues in the CDR3. The DNA for the CDR3 is TGTGCCAGCAGCGTAGATGAGCGGAGGGATACGCAGTATTTT. Its protein is CASSVDERRDTQYF.

The chain has TRBV4-1 and TRBJ2-1; tentatively, D is TRBD2 (5 bases). CDR1 is MGHRA and CDR2 is YSYEKL in the germline V gene. The V gene lost 1 base and the J gene lost 8 bases, with 6 bases spanning the gap. The CDR3 runs to 12 residues. The CDR3 nucleotides read TGCGCCAGCAGCCAAGCTAGCTATGAGCAGTTCTTC. Amino acid sequence: CASSQASYEQFF.

The chain joins TRBV30 to TRBJ2-3; tentative D call: TRBD2 (5 bases). With 3 bases removed from V and 1 base from J, the gap between germline ends came to 8 bases. This CDR3 is built from 13 residues. Germline CDR1 reads GTSNPN; CDR2 reads SVGIG (reference sequence). The CDR3 region is CAWSVRGTDTQYF. The CDR3 DNA is TGTGCCTGGAGCGTGCGGGGCACAGATACGCAGTATTTT.

Concerning this clone itself: A read error may account for a junction end that differs from germline. The chain is built from TRBV7-9 and TRBJ2-6; D not resolved. Germline V gene sequence: CDR1 SEHNR, CDR2 FQNEAQ (reference sequence). CDR3 length equals 13 residues. The CDR3 region is CSSPRSGANVLTF. CDR3 bases: TGTTCCAGCCCTAGATCTGGGGCCAACGTCCTGACTTTC.

The J gene is TRBJ2-7, the V gene TRBV5-1, with TRBD1 identical over 7 bases. With V trimmed by 1 base and J by 5 bases, 3 bases remained unmatched. Germline CDR1 is SGHRS and CDR2 is YFSETQ. The CDR3 is 13 residues long. The CDR3 region has the DNA TGCGCCAGCAGCTTGCAGGGGGTGAACGAGCAGTACTTC. Amino acids: CASSLQGVNEQYF.